This entry lists 10 T cell receptor beta chains sequenced from one sample in a study of T cell changes during pregnancy in multiple sclerosis. Using immunoSEQ multiplex PCR, the repertoire was profiled, and TCRdb retains in-frame clones only, with some absent. Of 45,000 to 55,000 clones listed, roughly 92% are singletons. Source: peripheral blood, taken after pregnancy. Every receptor here comes from a female donor with multiple sclerosis, enrolled in a pregnancy study.

The V gene is TRBV5-1, the J gene TRBJ2-7, with 7 bases fitting TRBD1. The CDR3 has 15 residues. Germline loops: CDR1 SGHRS, CDR2 YFSETQ. The trim removed 4 bases at V and 0 bases at J, leaving 7 bases unmatched. The CDR3 here is CASSRDSPSSYEQYF. Written as DNA, the CDR3 is TGCGCCAGCAGCAGGGACAGTCCCAGCTCCTACGAGCAGTACTTC.

This clone has a single count. V usage is TRBV27 and J usage is TRBJ1-6; 7 nucleotides line up with TRBD1. There are 15 residues in the CDR3. From germline, CDR1 is MNHEY and CDR2 SMNVEV (reference sequence). V shed 9 bases and J 8 bases; nucleotides not matched to a gene: 13. Here the CDR3 DNA reads TGTGCCAGTAGTACAGGGGCCCATTTCTATTCACCCCTCCACTTT. It specifies CASSTGAHFYSPLHF.

The chain joins TRBV5-6 to TRBJ1-2, with D uncertain. Trimming pared 0 bases from V and 0 bases from J, leaving 15 bases between. CDR1 SGHDT and CDR2 YYEEEE come from the germline V gene. The CDR3 covers 17 residues. CDR3 DNA sequence: TGTGCCAGCAGCTTGGTAGCGCTGACCGCAACTAACTATGGCTACACCTTC. It is translated as CASSLVALTATNYGYTF.

The chain has TRBV5-1 and TRBJ2-7; the D is unclear. CDR3 length: 13 amino acids. The V end lost 0 bases, the J end lost 2 bases, and 6 bases lay between the germline ends. Germline lookup yields CDR1 SGHRS and CDR2 YFSETQ. CDR3 nucleotides: TGCGCCAGCAGCTTGGACAGCCCCTACGAGCAGTACTTC. Translation: CASSLDSPYEQYF.

V gene TRBV9 combines with J gene TRBJ1-1; D might be TRBD1 (6 bases). The CDR3 consists of 12 residues. V lost 2 bases and J lost 10, with 12 bases in between. Germline V CDR1 and CDR2: SGDLS, YYNGEE. The CDR3 DNA reads as TGTGCCAGCAGCGTTGAGGGGGGGGGAGCTTTCTTT. It is translated as CASSVEGGGAFF.

By its share, this clone is large. The chain combines TRBV5-1 with TRBJ1-5; D remains unclear. Germline values: CDR1 SGHRS, CDR2 YFSETQ. V lost 2 bases, J lost 2 bases, and 11 bases lay in between. The CDR3 covers 15 residues. CDR3 in amino acids: CASSFAGEGNQPQHF. In nucleotides, the CDR3 is TGCGCCAGCAGCTTCGCGGGTGAGGGCAATCAGCCCCAGCATTTT.

The rearrangement links TRBV13 to TRBJ2-3; the match to TRBD2 covers 13 bases. Trimming at V came to 8 bases and at J to 8 bases, leaving 13 bases not matched to a gene. Per the germline V gene, CDR1 is PRHDT and CDR2 is FYEKMQ (reference sequence). The CDR3 loop spans 16 amino acids. The CDR3 sequence: CASCIKLAGGGGTQYF. DNA for the CDR3: TGTGCCAGCTGCATCAAACTAGCGGGGGGGGGAGGTACGCAGTATTTT.

The chain recombines TRBV9 with TRBJ2-1; 7 nucleotides match TRBD2. The CDR3 sequence is 16 residues long. Germline V gene lookup returns CDR1 SGDLS and CDR2 YYNGEE. After removal of 3 bases from V and 1 base from J, the junction contained 7 bases not matched to a gene. The CDR3 DNA sequence: TGTGCCAGCAGCGGAGGTGGGGGGGGATCCTACAATGAGCAGTTCTTC. Translating gives CASSGGGGGSYNEQFF.

V gene TRBV7-6 combines with J gene TRBJ1-4; 8 bases match TRBD1. Looked up from germline, CDR1 is SGHVS and CDR2 is FNYEAQ. The length of the CDR3 is 15 residues. V gave up 3 bases and J gave up 6 bases; unmatched junction bases: 6. CDR3 residues: CASSFSPTGDEKLFF. DNA for the CDR3: TGTGCCAGCAGCTTCAGTCCGACAGGGGATGAAAAACTGTTTTTT.

The V and J genes are TRBV6-6 and TRBJ1-1; D not certain. Germline V gene sequence: CDR1 MNHNY, CDR2 SVGAGI (reference sequence). V dropped 6 bases and J dropped 0 bases, with 14 bases sitting between them. The CDR3 covers 15 residues. The CDR3 sequence is CASSPTSQMNTEAFF. CDR3 nucleotide sequence: TGTGCCAGCAGCCCCACCAGTCAGATGAACACTGAAGCTTTCTTT.